Below, 9 T cell receptor beta chains from the same sample are listed, as sequenced in a study of shared clonotypes between healthy human individuals. Sequenced by immunoSEQ multiplex PCR; TCRdb stores in-frame clones only, minus some. The repertoire consists of 2 million to 2.5 million clones, with 90% to 95% occurring once and the leading ten covering around 0.13%. The specimen was naive CD4+ T cells sorted from blood. Regarding subset: CD45RA+ positively selected. The source is a man between 18 and 29 years old in good health.

The chain carries TRBV2 and TRBJ2-1; tentative D call: TRBD2 (6 bases). The germline V gene encodes CDR1 SNHLY and CDR2 FYNNEI. V was clipped by 10 bases and J by 0 bases, with 16 bases between them. The CDR3 spans 15 residues. The CDR3 DNA follows: TGTGCCACCTTTAGCGGAAGGAGCTCCTACAATGAGCAGTTCTTC. Translated: CATFSGRSSYNEQFF.

The chain is built from TRBV11-2 and TRBJ2-7; 8 bases map to TRBD2. The length of the CDR3 is 19 residues. The V gene end was trimmed by 4 bases and the J gene end by 0 bases; junction bases not matched to a gene: 17. Germline V gene sequence: CDR1 SGHAT, CDR2 FQNNGV. As DNA, the CDR3 is TGTGCCAGCAGCTCGATTAGCGGGACCCCCTCCCTGGGCTCCTACGAGCAGTACTTC. It specifies CASSSISGTPSLGSYEQYF.

As to this clone: Possible read error: a much larger clone is one base away. The DNA for the CDR3 is TGTGCCAGCAGCGGGACTAGCAGGAATGAGCAGTTCTTC. Its protein is CASSGTSRNEQFF. The chain links TRBV7-8 to TRBJ2-1; TRBD2 matches at 9 bases. The CDR3 length is 13 residues. Trimming removed 5 bases from V and 7 bases from J; junction bases left unmatched: 3. Germline V lookup: CDR1 SGHVS, CDR2 FQNEAQ.

This clone was picked up one time. The chain uses TRBV6-1 and TRBJ1-1, with D maybe TRBD1 (5 bases). Trimming removed 4 bases from V and 6 bases from J, with 18 bases in between. The CDR3 has 15 amino acids. Germline-derived CDR1 and CDR2 are MNHNS and SASEGT. CDR3 loop: CASSAGHFDLAEAFF. Written as DNA, the CDR3 is TGTGCCAGCAGTGCAGGACACTTCGACCTCGCTGAAGCTTTCTTT.

As concerns this clone: The same CDR3 arises from other DNA sequences in this sample as well. The gene calls are TRBV5-1 and TRBJ2-7; no clear D gene. The germline V gene has CDR1 SGHRS and CDR2 YFSETQ. This CDR3 has 11 amino acids. V lost 0 bases to trimming and J lost 6 bases, with 4 bases between them. The CDR3 DNA sequence: TGCGCCAGCAGCTTGGGTCCCGAGCAGTACTTC. Translation gives CASSLGPEQYF.

This sequence joins TRBV5-1 and TRBJ2-2; D unresolved. This CDR3 has 14 amino acids. The ends were cut back, 0 bases at V and 3 bases at J, with 6 bases in the middle. Germline V gene data show CDR1 as SGHRS and CDR2 as YFSETQ. The CDR3 protein is CASSLAQYTGELFF. The CDR3 nucleotides are TGCGCCAGCAGCTTGGCTCAATACACCGGGGAGCTGTTTTTT.

The chain has TRBV5-6 and TRBJ2-1; D is perhaps TRBD1 (5 bases). Germline loops: CDR1 SGHDT, CDR2 YYEEEE. Trimming removed 1 base at V and 8 bases at J, with 16 bases between. This CDR3 has 15 residues. The DNA for the CDR3 is TGTGCCAGCAGCTTGTGGGCAGGGAACAGTGATGAGCAGTTCTTC. This gives the protein CASSLWAGNSDEQFF.

The chain uses TRBV5-1 and TRBJ2-3; D is ambiguous. The CDR3 is 16 amino acids. CDR1 and CDR2 (germline): SGHRS, YFSETQ. Trimming cost V 0 bases and J 0 bases, with 11 bases left between them. The CDR3 DNA sequence: TGCGCCAGCAGCTTGGCAGGCCATTCTAGCACAGATACGCAGTATTTT. Encoded protein: CASSLAGHSSTDTQYF.

This chain links TRBV28 with TRBJ2-1; D possibly corresponds to TRBD2 (5 bases). Deletions cut 2 bases from V and 6 bases from J, with 11 bases between. CDR1 is MDHEN, CDR2 SYDVKM, per germline. The CDR3 runs 14 residues. In nucleotides, the CDR3 is TGTGCCAGCAGTTTAGGAGGTTCGGTCAATGAGCAGTTCTTC. This encodes CASSLGGSVNEQFF. The variable domain in full, completed from reference TRBV28 and TRBJ2-1, reads DVKVTQSSRYLVKRTGEKVFLECVQDMDHENMFWYRQDPGLGLRLIYFSYDVKMKEKGDIPEGYSVSREKKERFSLILESASTNQTSMYLCASSLGGSVNEQFFGPGTRLTVL.